The clone carrying this TCR beta chain was found many times. This sample was included in a study of T cells after yellow fever vaccination. The overall study: Where fractions had low cell numbers, libraries were prepared from them with the SMART-Seq v4 Ultra Low Input RNA kit.

Between the trimmed V and J ends, which lost 3 bases and 5 bases, there was a span of 7 bases. Germline lookup yields CDR1 MNHNY and CDR2 SVGAGI (reference sequence). The CDR3 runs to 13 residues. Conversion of TCR transcripts into cDNA relied on 5'RACE template switching, which added a universal primer site and UMIs. From the 5' RACE reads, TCRdb called clonotypes with MiXCR, one entry per CDR3 protein. Found here are around 310,000 distinct CDR3 sequences, approximately 4% of them singletons; the top ten hold approximately 19%. This chain joins TRBV6-6 and TRBJ2-2, with a tentative D call TRBD2 (6 bases). Sequencing used PBMCs, obtained 15 days after the yellow fever booster vaccination. This TCR came from a man between 18 and 35 years old who received the YFV17D yellow fever vaccine. CDR3 sequence reads: CASSYGGTGELFF. In DNA, the CDR3 is TGTGCCAGCAGTTATGGAGGGACCGGGGAGCTGTTTTTT.